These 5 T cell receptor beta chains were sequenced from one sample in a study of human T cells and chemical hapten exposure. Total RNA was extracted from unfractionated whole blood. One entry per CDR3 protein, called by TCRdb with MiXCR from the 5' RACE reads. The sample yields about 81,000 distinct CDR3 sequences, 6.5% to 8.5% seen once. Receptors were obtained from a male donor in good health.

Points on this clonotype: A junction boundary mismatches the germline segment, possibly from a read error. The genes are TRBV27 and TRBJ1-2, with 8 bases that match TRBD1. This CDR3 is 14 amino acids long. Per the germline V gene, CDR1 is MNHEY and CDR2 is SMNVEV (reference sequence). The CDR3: CASSVRTGLYGDTF. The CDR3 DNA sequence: TGTGCCAGCAGTGTAAGGACAGGGCTCTATGGCGACACCTTC.

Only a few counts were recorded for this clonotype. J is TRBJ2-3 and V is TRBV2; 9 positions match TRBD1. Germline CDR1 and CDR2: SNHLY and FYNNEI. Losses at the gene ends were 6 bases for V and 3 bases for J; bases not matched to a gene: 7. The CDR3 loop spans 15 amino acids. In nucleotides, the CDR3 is TGTGCCAGCAGGACCACAGGGGGCACAACAGATACGCAGTATTTT. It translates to CASRTTGGTTDTQYF. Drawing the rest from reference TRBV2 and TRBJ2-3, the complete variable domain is EPEVTQTPSHQVTQMGQEVILRCVPISNHLYFYWYRQILGQKVEFLVSFYNNEISEKSEIFDDQFSVERPDGSNFTLKIRSTKLEDSAMYFCASRTTGGTTDTQYFGPGTRLTVL.

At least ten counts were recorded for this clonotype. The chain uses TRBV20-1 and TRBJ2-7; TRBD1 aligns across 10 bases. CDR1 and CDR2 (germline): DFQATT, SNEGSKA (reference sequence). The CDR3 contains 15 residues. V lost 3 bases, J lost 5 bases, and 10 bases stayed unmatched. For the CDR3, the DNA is TGCAGTGCTAGGGGGACAGGGGTACCTCACAACGAGCAGTACTTC. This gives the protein CSARGTGVPHNEQYF.

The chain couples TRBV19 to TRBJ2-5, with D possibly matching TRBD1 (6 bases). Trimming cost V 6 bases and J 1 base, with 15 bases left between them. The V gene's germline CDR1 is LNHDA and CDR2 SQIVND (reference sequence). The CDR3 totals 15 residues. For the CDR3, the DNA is TGTGCCAGTAGGGGGGCCGGGACACGCCAAGAGACCCAGTACTTC. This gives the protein CASRGAGTRQETQYF.

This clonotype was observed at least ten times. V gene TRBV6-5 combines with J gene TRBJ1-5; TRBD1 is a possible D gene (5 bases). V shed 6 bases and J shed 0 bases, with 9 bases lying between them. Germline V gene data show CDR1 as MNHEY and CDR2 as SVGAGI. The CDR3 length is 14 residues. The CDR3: CASSKQDSNQPQHF. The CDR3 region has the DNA TGTGCCAGCAGCAAACAGGATAGCAATCAGCCCCAGCATTTT.